This TCR beta chain was sequenced in a study of a mutant IDH1 vaccine in newly diagnosed glioma. Across the study: Mean patient age was approximately 40 years; about 60% were male and roughly 38% female. Patients previously underwent radiotherapy, temozolomide, or both, and most underwent both.

The method was immunoSEQ multiplex PCR; TCRdb's version includes in-frame clones alone and lacks a portion of them. The sample holds about 68,000 clones, 75% to 85% seen once. V was trimmed by 0 bases and J by 2 bases, leaving 9 bases between them. Looked up from germline, CDR1 is SGHRS and CDR2 is YFSETQ. The CDR3 covers 14 residues. Time point in this sample: baseline, week 1 (first vaccination visit). Specified treatment: pre-vaccination baseline after standard-of-care therapy. The sequencing here drew on PBMCs, taken from a glioma patient treated with radiotherapy, temozolomide or both. The V and J genes are TRBV5-1 and TRBJ2-7; D unresolved. The clonotype comes from a man aged 50 to 59 with glioma. The CDR3 protein is CASSLDYSAYEQYF. The CDR3 DNA reads TGCGCCAGCAGCTTGGATTACAGTGCCTACGAGCAGTACTTC. The full variable domain, its missing parts supplied by reference TRBV5-1 and TRBJ2-7, is KAGVTQTPRYLIKTRGQQVTLSCSPISGHRSVSWYQQTPGQGLQFLFEYFSETQRNKGNFPGRFSGRQFSNSRSEMNVSTLELGDSALYLCASSLDYSAYEQYFGPGTRLTVT.